The entry that follows covers one T cell receptor beta chain sequence. There are a few counts of this clone. The target of this receptor is not known. No per-base quality is available; no much larger clone lies one base away. The immunoSEQ Assay, a bias-controlled multiplex PCR, was used to amplify TCRbeta CDR3 regions from genomic DNA. The paper's processing steps were these. The number of nucleated cells in each sample was estimated by amplification of reference gene primers within the assay. To quantify the absolute abundance of each unique TCRbeta CDR3 rearrangement, sequence reads were collapsed and filtered. For each sample, productive Simpson clonality was calculated as the square root of Simpson's diversity index across productive rearrangements. TCRdb's version of the immuneACCESS table is confined to in-frame rearrangements and falls short of the full clone set. An unresolved V gene accounts for under half of the shortfall where checked; the remainder is of unknown origin. That table furnishes V, J and clone size, whereas the DNA furnished D and trimming. The sample contains 85,000 to 130,000 clones, 70% to 85% of them found a single time. 14% of the sample rests with the top ten.

The collaborating institutions used their own protocols to collect whole blood in K2EDTA tubes. For TCRbeta analysis, collaborator samples were shipped as frozen whole blood, as isolated PBMCs, or as DNA extracted from either sample type. This record comes from a study of blood T cell repertoires in COVID-19 (dated by TCRdb to 2018 to 2021). Context from the whole study: Samples covering the acute and convalescent phases of COVID-19 were provided by collaborators in the United States, Italy and Spain. The prospective study material was composed of cDNA or gDNA derived from T cells, B-cell-depleted T cells, or PBMCs. The repertoires were released in a freely available public database meant as a resource for research on the immune response to SARS-CoV-2. Where available, HLA class I and class II types were obtained from metadata supplied by the sample provider rather than from assay-based typing. The samples were drawn from the first 160 participants of the ongoing ImmuneRACE study and from under 1,500 subjects provided by 6 global collaborators. Sample metadata almost always included a de-identified subject ID, COVID-19 status, age in years and sex. Subjects who had been exposed to COVID-19, were actively infected with it, or had recovered from it provided the deeply sampled blood TCRbeta repertoires that made up the dataset.

Here V drops 6 bases and J drops 6 bases, and the junction holds 11 bases not matched to any gene. Measured from the cysteine to the phenylalanine, the CDR3 is 14 residues long. Only CDR3 DNA remains: 42 bases, in frame from the first base. CDR1 SGHTA and CDR2 FQGNSA were looked up in the germline V gene. Broad study findings and their caveats: The amount of clinical and demographic metadata varied by source and participant and was provided uncurated.

Sequenced input: peripheral blood. The chain employs TRBV7-2 and TRBJ2-7, with TRBD2 matching 7 junction bases. This sequence was found in a woman in her fifties or sixties with acute or convalescent COVID-19. The DNA reads TGTGCCAGCAGATCAGGCCGGGACTATGGCGAGCAGTACTTC. It is translated as CASRSGRDYGEQYF.